The clone carrying this T cell receptor (beta chain) was picked up many times. Its antigen is not known. Amplification of TCR alpha and beta CDR3 regions from RNA used iRepertoire nested multiplex PCR. MiXCR was run by TCRdb on the multiplex PCR reads, yielding one entry per CDR3 protein. The repertoire holds tens of thousands of distinct CDR3 sequences, with about a quarter as singletons. This sample was taken from a study of glioma-infiltrating T cells. Whole-study findings and limits: Non-neoplastic patients had below-expected tissue-blood divergence, while all gliomas exceeded expectation. CDR3 overlap between tissue and blood was very small.

Trimming cost V 5 bases and J 2 bases, with 9 bases left between them. The CDR3 length is 13 residues. Germline assignment: CDR1 MNHNS and CDR2 SASEGT. V is TRBV6-1 and J is TRBJ1-1; D unresolved. The sequence was obtained from a human donor with low-grade glioma or glioblastoma, undergoing nonglioma brain surgery, or in good health (not recorded which). Sequencing was carried out using glioma tissue, nonneoplastic brain tissue, or PBMCs (not recorded which). The CDR3 reads CASSTDLNTEAFF. DNA of the CDR3: TGTGCCAGCAGTACCGACCTAAACACTGAAGCTTTCTTT.